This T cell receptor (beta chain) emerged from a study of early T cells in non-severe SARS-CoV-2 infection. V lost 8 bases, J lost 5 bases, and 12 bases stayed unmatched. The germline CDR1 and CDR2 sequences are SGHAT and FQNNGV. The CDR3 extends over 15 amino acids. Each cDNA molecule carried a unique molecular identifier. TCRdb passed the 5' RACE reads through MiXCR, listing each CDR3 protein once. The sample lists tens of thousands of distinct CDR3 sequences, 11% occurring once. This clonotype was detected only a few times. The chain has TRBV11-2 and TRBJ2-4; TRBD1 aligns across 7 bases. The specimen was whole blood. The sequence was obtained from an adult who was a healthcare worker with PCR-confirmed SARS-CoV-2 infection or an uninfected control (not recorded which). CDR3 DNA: TGTGCCAGCGCCCACGGTCCGGGACAGCAAAACATTCAGTACTTC. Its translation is CASAHGPGQQNIQYF.